This T cell receptor (beta chain) was documented in a study of patients and donors after allogeneic stem cell transplantation. TCRdb reprocessed the RT-PCR reads via MiXCR and lists one record per CDR3 protein. This sample has more than 850,000 distinct CDR3 sequences, with approximately 19% found just once. In this sample, this clonotype turned up a few times. CDR3 size: 11 residues. Trimming pared 8 bases from V and 4 bases from J, leaving 8 bases between. CDR1 is MNHEY and CDR2 is SMNVEV in the germline V gene (reference sequence). Material for sequencing was blood, either unsorted or a sorted T cell fraction (not recorded which). The TCR was taken from a human donor who was either an allogeneic HSCT recipient or a stem cell or donor lymphocyte infusion donor (not recorded which). It is not recorded whose cells these are; they may come from a transplant donor. V and J are TRBV27 and TRBJ2-5; no definite D call. CDR3 in DNA: TGTGCCAGCCCAAGGCGAGAGACCCAGTACTTC. This translates into CASPRRETQYF.